A selection of T cell receptor beta chains follows, all from one sample in a study of blood T cell repertoires in COVID-19. Profiling relied on immunoSEQ multiplex PCR, and the TCRdb table lists in-frame clones only, not all of them. Here the sample spans 150,000 or so clones, roughly 90% being singletons. The sample consisted of PBMCs or T cells enriched from blood (not recorded which). The receptor set was obtained from a woman aged 25 to 39 with acute COVID-19. The CDR3 runs from the conserved cysteine through the conserved F or W. D genes are given only for firm matches. Size values are once, few and many counts, or a class for expanded clones, and some rows have none.

j_gene: TRBJ1-4; len: 14; v_gene: TRBV5-6; abundance: .; d_gene: TRBD1; CDR3aa: CASTNYRGWEKLFF; CDR3nt: TGTGCCAGCACCAATTACAGGGGATGGGAAAAACTGTTTTTT
j_gene: TRBJ1-5; len: 19; v_gene: TRBV28; abundance: .; d_gene: TRBD1; CDR3aa: CASSHNQDRGRGGLQPQHF; CDR3nt: TGTGCCAGCAGTCACAATCAGGACAGGGGGCGTGGTGGCTTGCAGCCCCAGCATTTT
j_gene: TRBJ1-1; len: 15; v_gene: TRBV14; abundance: .; d_gene: TRBD1; CDR3aa: CASSQTGVWNTEAFF; CDR3nt: TGTGCCAGCAGCCAGACAGGGGTTTGGAACACTGAAGCTTTCTTT
j_gene: TRBJ2-3; len: 17; v_gene: TRBV20-1; abundance: .; d_gene: .; CDR3aa: CSASGLGQNPSTDTQYF; CDR3nt: TGCAGTGCTAGTGGACTCGGTCAGAACCCTAGCACAGATACGCAGTATTTT
j_gene: TRBJ1-1; len: 15; v_gene: TRBV6-2/TRBV6-3; abundance: .; d_gene: TRBD1; CDR3aa: CASSPEGAVNTEAFF; CDR3nt: TGTGCCAGCAGCCCGGAGGGGGCCGTGAACACTGAAGCTTTCTTT
j_gene: TRBJ2-1; len: 14; v_gene: TRBV10-3; abundance: .; d_gene: TRBD1; CDR3aa: CAIRPGTGDNEQFF; CDR3nt: TGTGCCATCAGGCCAGGGACAGGAGACAATGAGCAGTTCTTC
j_gene: TRBJ2-5; len: 15; v_gene: TRBV7-9; abundance: .; d_gene: TRBD2; CDR3aa: CASSSRDHGRGSQYF; CDR3nt: TGTGCCAGCAGCTCCCGGGATCACGGGAGGGGGTCCCAGTACTTC
j_gene: TRBJ1-4; len: 13; v_gene: TRBV11-2; abundance: .; d_gene: .; CDR3aa: CASSFFGNEKLFF; CDR3nt: TGTGCCAGCAGCTTTTTCGGTAATGAAAAACTGTTTTTT
j_gene: TRBJ1-2; len: 13; v_gene: TRBV7-9; abundance: .; d_gene: .; CDR3aa: CASSLGGPYGYTF; CDR3nt: TGTGCCAGCAGCTTAGGAGGCCCGTATGGCTACACCTTC
j_gene: TRBJ2-2; len: 15; v_gene: TRBV7-3; abundance: .; d_gene: .; CDR3aa: CASSLLPQGARELFF; CDR3nt: TGTGCCAGCAGCTTATTGCCGCAGGGCGCGCGTGAGCTGTTTTTT
j_gene: TRBJ1-5; len: 15; v_gene: TRBV7-9; abundance: many; d_gene: .; CDR3aa: CASHPTEALNQPQHF; CDR3nt: TGTGCCAGCCACCCGACGGAGGCCCTCAATCAGCCCCAGCATTTT
j_gene: TRBJ2-1; len: 20; v_gene: TRBV9; abundance: .; d_gene: TRBD1; CDR3aa: CASSAPRLVGQGSSYNEQFF; CDR3nt: TGTGCCAGCAGCGCCCCTAGGTTGGTGGGACAGGGCAGCTCCTACAATGAGCAGTTCTTC
j_gene: TRBJ1-2; len: 10; v_gene: TRBV20-1; abundance: .; d_gene: .; CDR3aa: CSASYRGYTF; CDR3nt: TGCAGTGCTAGTTATCGTGGCTACACCTTC
j_gene: TRBJ1-1; len: 15; v_gene: TRBV28; abundance: few; d_gene: TRBD1; CDR3aa: CASSLGTGAVTEAFF; CDR3nt: TGTGCCAGCAGTTTAGGGACAGGGGCTGTTACTGAAGCTTTCTTT
j_gene: TRBJ2-2; len: 16; v_gene: TRBV20-1; abundance: .; d_gene: TRBD2; CDR3aa: CSASSSGYANTGELFF; CDR3nt: TGCAGTGCTAGTTCTAGCGGATACGCGAACACCGGGGAGCTGTTTTTT
j_gene: TRBJ2-7; len: 16; v_gene: TRBV27; abundance: .; d_gene: TRBD2; CDR3aa: CASSLSAGVLEYEQYF; CDR3nt: TGTGCCAGCAGTTTATCCGCGGGAGTCCTTGAGTACGAGCAGTACTTC
j_gene: TRBJ2-1; len: 16; v_gene: TRBV28; abundance: .; d_gene: TRBD2; CDR3aa: CASSSRASGNMDEQFF; CDR3nt: TGTGCCAGCAGCTCCCGGGCTAGCGGGAATATGGATGAGCAGTTCTTC
j_gene: TRBJ1-5; len: 14; v_gene: TRBV6-4; abundance: .; d_gene: .; CDR3aa: CASSTGRSNQPQHF; CDR3nt: TGTGCCAGCAGCACAGGGCGTAGCAATCAGCCCCAGCATTTT
j_gene: TRBJ2-1; len: 13; v_gene: TRBV19; abundance: few; d_gene: TRBD2; CDR3aa: CASGAGAWNEQFF; CDR3nt: TGTGCCAGTGGAGCGGGAGCCTGGAATGAGCAGTTCTTC
j_gene: TRBJ1-3; len: 13; v_gene: TRBV2; abundance: .; d_gene: .; CDR3aa: CASTRASGNTIYF; CDR3nt: TGTGCCAGCACGCGGGCCTCTGGAAACACCATATATTTT
j_gene: TRBJ1-2; len: 15; v_gene: TRBV6-5; abundance: .; d_gene: .; CDR3aa: CASSPAGPGNYGYTF; CDR3nt: TGTGCCAGCAGTCCCGCCGGTCCAGGGAACTATGGCTACACCTTC
j_gene: TRBJ1-1; len: 14; v_gene: TRBV10-3; abundance: .; d_gene: TRBD1; CDR3aa: CAAGTGGMGTEAFF; CDR3nt: TGTGCCGCCGGGACAGGGGGTATGGGCACTGAAGCTTTCTTT
j_gene: TRBJ1-1; len: 16; v_gene: TRBV28; abundance: .; d_gene: .; CDR3aa: CASTSAGGNMNTEAFF; CDR3nt: TGTGCCAGCACCTCGGCGGGGGGGAACATGAACACTGAAGCTTTCTTT
j_gene: TRBJ2-3; len: 16; v_gene: TRBV5-1; abundance: .; d_gene: .; CDR3aa: CASSQGDFTSTDTQYF; CDR3nt: TGCGCCAGCAGCCAGGGGGACTTTACTAGCACAGATACGCAGTATTTT
j_gene: TRBJ1-6; len: 18; v_gene: TRBV6-2/TRBV6-3; abundance: few; d_gene: TRBD1; CDR3aa: CASSYPLDRGGDNSPLHF; CDR3nt: TGTGCCAGCAGTTACCCCCTTGACAGGGGAGGAGATAATTCACCCCTCCACTTT
j_gene: TRBJ2-7; len: 14; v_gene: TRBV28; abundance: once; d_gene: .; CDR3aa: CASSPPTFSYEQYF; CDR3nt: TGTGCCAGCAGTCCCCCTACGTTCTCCTACGAGCAGTACTTC
j_gene: TRBJ2-1; len: 12; v_gene: TRBV30; abundance: .; d_gene: .; CDR3aa: CAWSVFGDEQFF; CDR3nt: TGTGCCTGGAGTGTTTTCGGGGATGAGCAGTTCTTC
j_gene: TRBJ2-3; len: 15; v_gene: TRBV7-9; abundance: .; d_gene: TRBD2; CDR3aa: CASSPLAGVIDTQYF; CDR3nt: TGTGCCAGCAGCCCGCTAGCGGGAGTGATAGATACGCAGTATTTT
j_gene: TRBJ1-6; len: 16; v_gene: TRBV28; abundance: .; d_gene: .; CDR3aa: CASSPLTGQLNSPLHF; CDR3nt: TGTGCCAGCAGTCCCCTTACTGGACAACTTAATTCACCCCTCCACTTT
j_gene: TRBJ2-5; len: 15; v_gene: TRBV13; abundance: .; d_gene: TRBD2; CDR3aa: CASSLGLAGVAGQYF; CDR3nt: TGTGCCAGCAGCTTAGGCCTTGCGGGGGTCGCTGGCCAGTACTTC
j_gene: TRBJ2-5; len: 13; v_gene: TRBV5-4; abundance: .; d_gene: .; CDR3aa: CASSQEVRETQYF; CDR3nt: TGTGCCAGCAGCCAGGAGGTCAGGGAGACCCAGTACTTC
j_gene: TRBJ2-1; len: 17; v_gene: TRBV18; abundance: .; d_gene: .; CDR3aa: CASSPPGTGERRNEQFF; CDR3nt: TGTGCCAGCTCACCGCCCGGGACGGGAGAAAGGAGGAATGAGCAGTTCTTC
j_gene: TRBJ1-2; len: 13; v_gene: TRBV27; abundance: .; d_gene: .; CDR3aa: CASSNQGTNGYTF; CDR3nt: TGTGCCAGCAGTAACCAGGGGACGAATGGCTACACCTTC
j_gene: TRBJ1-2; len: 13; v_gene: TRBV25-1; abundance: .; d_gene: TRBD1; CDR3aa: CASSPTGAEGYTF; CDR3nt: TGTGCCAGCAGCCCGACAGGGGCAGAGGGCTACACCTTC
j_gene: TRBJ1-1; len: 13; v_gene: TRBV27; abundance: once; d_gene: .; CDR3aa: CASSLFGDTEAFF; CDR3nt: TGTGCCAGCAGTTTATTCGGGGATACTGAAGCTTTCTTT
j_gene: TRBJ2-2; len: 14; v_gene: TRBV9; abundance: .; d_gene: .; CDR3aa: CASSVLGGPGELFF; CDR3nt: TGTGCCAGCAGCGTCCTCGGGGGGCCGGGGGAGCTGTTTTTT
j_gene: TRBJ1-1; len: 15; v_gene: TRBV24-1; abundance: .; d_gene: .; CDR3aa: CATSDPRGGNTEAFF; CDR3nt: TGTGCCACCAGTGATCCAAGAGGGGGAAACACTGAAGCTTTCTTT